The 28 T cell receptor beta chains presented below share a single source sample, sequenced in a study of T-cell memory formation after mild COVID-19 (dated by TCRdb to about 2021). The library was obtained by 5' RACE. Sequencing was performed on an Illumina NovaSeq 6000. The public reads were run again by TCRdb, first through fastp at Q25 and then through MiXCR, and only productive beta chains were kept. Rows with a matching CDR3 protein are joined into one entry that keeps the most common DNA and genes. The sample table lists about 150,000 distinct CDR3 sequences, about 23% of them with a count of one. The ten largest clones take up 24% of the sample. Sequencing was carried out using PBMCs or a T cell subset sorted from them (not recorded which). These receptors came from an adult woman who had mild COVID-19 (a few samples of this study predate the infection). The sample titles of this study are shuffled in the database, so cell type and time point are left out; the donor was told from shared clones.

This clonotype has a handful of counts. The V gene is TRBV2, the J gene TRBJ2-1; no clear D gene. This CDR3 has 14 residues. Germline V gene lookup returns CDR1 SNHLY and CDR2 FYNNEI. The V end lost 4 bases, the J end lost 2 bases, and 9 bases lay between the germline ends. In DNA, the CDR3 is TGTGCCAGCAGTGGTCGCGGTACCTACAATGAGCAGTTCTTC. It specifies CASSGRGTYNEQFF.

The genes are TRBV20-1 and TRBJ2-5, with TRBD1 matching 10 bases. The CDR3 length is 14 residues. V was pared by 2 bases and J by 3 bases, with 3 bases of the junction left unmatched. The germline gives CDR1 DFQATT, CDR2 SNEGSKA (reference sequence). In DNA, the CDR3 is TGCAGTGCTAGAACCGGGACAGGGGAAGAGACCCAGTACTTC. This encodes CSARTGTGEETQYF.

This clonotype was detected only a few times. The V and J genes are TRBV4-1 and TRBJ2-2, with TRBD1 identical over 10 bases. CDR1 MGHRA and CDR2 YSYEKL come from the germline V gene. The V and J ends lost 0 bases and 3 bases, in that order; junction bases with no gene match: 7. CDR3 length equals 18 residues. This CDR3 reads CASSQEKTGGYDTGELFF. CDR3 coding DNA: TGCGCCAGCAGCCAAGAGAAGACAGGGGGCTACGACACCGGGGAGCTGTTTTTT.

The chain's CDR3 is CASAHSGDYEQYF. DNA for the CDR3: TGTGCCAGCGCACACTCAGGGGACTACGAGCAGTACTTC. This chain links TRBV5-5 with TRBJ2-7; D might be TRBD1 (6 bases). V lost 7 bases and J lost 3, with 14 bases in between. CDR3 size: 13 residues. The germline V gene encodes CDR1 SGHKS and CDR2 YYEKEE (reference sequence).

V usage is TRBV4-1 and J usage is TRBJ2-7; the D is unclear. The CDR3 length is 13 residues. CDR1 is MGHRA, CDR2 YSYEKL, per germline. V lost 1 base and J 3 bases, leaving 7 bases between the germline ends. This CDR3 is CASSQGDRYEQYF. As DNA, the CDR3 is TGCGCCAGCAGCCAAGGTGACCGCTACGAGCAGTACTTC.

This clonotype was seen more than once but under ten times. V gene TRBV27 combines with J gene TRBJ2-7; D not certain. CDR1 MNHEY and CDR2 SMNVEV come from the germline V gene (reference sequence). This CDR3 has 15 amino acids. V was cut by 0 bases and J by 0 bases, with 9 bases left in between. In DNA, the CDR3 is TGTGCCAGCAGTTTATCGAACGATTACTCCTACGAGCAGTACTTC. Translation: CASSLSNDYSYEQYF.

A few counts support this clonotype. The J gene is TRBJ2-7, the V gene TRBV28; 7 bases are a match to TRBD1. The CDR3 runs 14 residues. Germline V gene sequence: CDR1 MDHEN, CDR2 SYDVKM. J was trimmed by 5 bases and V by 4 bases; bases with no gene match: 8. The CDR3, as DNA: TGTGCCAGCAGTTCAGACAGGGTTCTCCACGAGCAGTACTTC. This translates into CASSSDRVLHEQYF. Supplemented by reference TRBV28 and TRBJ2-7, the full variable domain reads DVKVTQSSRYLVKRTGEKVFLECVQDMDHENMFWYRQDPGLGLRLIYFSYDVKMKEKGDIPEGYSVSREKKERFSLILESASTNQTSMYLCASSSDRVLHEQYFGPGTRLTVT.

This clonotype was counted a few times. For the CDR3, the DNA is TGTGCCACCAGCAGAGATAGGGGACTAACGTACGAGCAGTACTTC. As protein: CATSRDRGLTYEQYF. The chain joins TRBV15 to TRBJ2-7; 7 positions agree with TRBD2. Germline CDR1 and CDR2: LNHNV and YYDKDF (reference sequence). After removal of 0 bases from V and 4 bases from J, the junction contained 6 bases not matched to a gene. The CDR3 has 15 amino acids. The full variable domain, with the rest looked up from reference TRBV15 and TRBJ2-7, is DAMVIQNPRYQVTQFGKPVTLSCSQTLNHNVMYWYQQKSSQAPKLLFHYYDKDFNNEADTPDNFQSRRPNTSFCFLDIRSPGLGDTAMYLCATSRDRGLTYEQYFGPGTRLTVT.

The sample holds a few counts of this clonotype. The V gene is TRBV6-2 or TRBV6-3, the J gene TRBJ2-7; D not certain. Germline assignment: CDR1 MNHEY and CDR2 SVGEGT. This CDR3 spans 12 amino acids. Trimming took 6 bases from V and 2 from J, leaving 8 bases between them. CDR3 amino acids: CASRVNPYEQYF. CDR3 DNA: TGTGCCAGCAGGGTCAATCCCTACGAGCAGTACTTC.

This chain links TRBV3-1 with TRBJ2-5; possible D gene TRBD2, 6 bases. V was clipped by 4 bases and J by 5 bases, with 17 bases between them. CDR1 LGHDT and CDR2 YNNKEL come from the germline V gene (reference sequence). The CDR3 length is 15 residues. The CDR3 is CASSPGTSKMETQYF. The CDR3 nucleotides read TGTGCCAGCAGCCCTGGGACTTCGAAGATGGAGACCCAGTACTTC.

The chain carries TRBV11-2 and TRBJ2-1; 14 nucleotides agree with TRBD2. Germline V gene sequence: CDR1 SGHAT, CDR2 FQNNGV. The V gene end was trimmed by 1 base and the J gene end by 8 bases; junction bases not matched to a gene: 7. CDR3 length: 17 residues. This CDR3 is CASSLGGTSGRGYEQFF. The CDR3 coding sequence is TGTGCCAGCAGCTTAGGGGGGACTAGCGGGAGAGGCTATGAGCAGTTCTTC.

The table lists this clonotype with a few counts. V and J are TRBV6-2 or TRBV6-3 and TRBJ1-5; 8 positions match TRBD1. V was clipped by 0 bases and J by 4 bases; unmatched bases: 5. CDR3 length equals 16 residues. From germline, CDR1 is MNHEY and CDR2 SVGEGT. The CDR3 here is CASSYSKQGGNQPQHF. The CDR3 DNA is TGTGCCAGCAGTTACTCGAAACAGGGGGGTAATCAGCCCCAGCATTTT.

The chain has TRBV4-3 and TRBJ2-2; maybe TRBD2 (6 bases). CDR3 length equals 15 residues. Germline CDR1 and CDR2: LGHNA and YSLEER. The V end was cut by 0 bases, the J end by 3 bases, with 8 bases between. In DNA, the CDR3 is TGCGCCAGCAGCCAAGAATGGGAGGACACCGGGGAGCTGTTTTTT. It yields the protein CASSQEWEDTGELFF.

CDR3 loop: CASSPPGRGGYNEQFF. CDR3 sequence (DNA): TGTGCCAGCAGTCCTCCCGGGCGGGGTGGATACAATGAGCAGTTCTTC. The rearrangement joins TRBV12-3 or TRBV12-4 to TRBJ2-1; D possibly corresponds to TRBD2 (6 bases). This CDR3 spans 16 amino acids. V was shortened by 5 bases and J by 4 bases, with 18 bases between the two germline ends.

CDR3 sequence: CASSKTSGGPTDTQYF. The CDR3 DNA reads as TGTGCCAGCAGCAAGACTAGCGGGGGGCCCACAGATACGCAGTATTTT. The J gene is TRBJ2-3, the V gene TRBV9; TRBD2 matches 13 bases. CDR3 length: 16 residues. Germline CDR1 reads SGDLS; CDR2 reads YYNGEE. Trimming removed 4 bases from V and 2 bases from J; junction bases left unmatched: 4.

This clonotype showed up many times. The chain combines TRBV9 with TRBJ2-7, with a possible D match to TRBD2 (5 bases). There are 14 residues in the CDR3. Germline loops: CDR1 SGDLS, CDR2 YYNGEE. Trimming shortened V by 1 base and J by 2 bases, and 10 bases separated the two germline ends. The CDR3 sequence is CASSVSGSAYEQYF. In nucleotides, the CDR3 is TGTGCCAGCAGCGTATCGGGTAGCGCCTACGAGCAGTACTTC.

CDR3 in DNA: TGTGCCAGCAGCTTAGCTGGACAGGGCCTCCAGCCCCAGCATTTT. Its translation is CASSLAGQGLQPQHF. This sequence joins TRBV7-9 and TRBJ1-5; 8 nucleotides line up with TRBD1. The CDR3 is made up of 15 amino acids. With 0 bases clipped from V and 7 bases from J, the junction kept 5 bases outside the gene matches. Germline values: CDR1 SEHNR, CDR2 FQNEAQ (reference sequence).

This chain uses TRBV7-3 with TRBJ2-1; TRBD2 matches at 7 bases. The CDR3 runs 14 residues. The V segment lost 2 bases and the J segment 7 bases; nucleotides outside the gene matches: 5. The germline gives CDR1 SGHTA, CDR2 FQGTGA. The CDR3 DNA sequence: TGTGCCAGCAGCTTATCACCCGGGGGGAATGAGCAGTTCTTC. Translated, it gives CASSLSPGGNEQFF.

The rearrangement joins TRBV2 to TRBJ2-7, with unresolved D. CDR1 is SNHLY, CDR2 FYNNEI, per germline. The germline V and J ends were trimmed by 6 bases and 4 bases, with 13 bases remaining between them. This CDR3 is 13 amino acids long. CDR3 nucleotide sequence: TGTGCCAGCAGCGCCAACCCCTCTTACGAGCAGTACTTC. Encoded protein: CASSANPSYEQYF.

V is TRBV12-3 or TRBV12-4 and J is TRBJ2-6; D not resolved. The CDR3 covers 16 residues. The V end lost 5 bases, the J end lost 4 bases, and 15 bases lay between the germline ends. The CDR3 is CASSPSPGWGANVLTF. Written as DNA, the CDR3 is TGTGCCAGCAGTCCCTCCCCAGGCTGGGGGGCCAACGTCCTGACTTTC.

The chain has TRBV4-2 and TRBJ2-1, with 11 positions matching TRBD2. CDR3 size: 16 residues. From germline, CDR1 is LGHNA and CDR2 YNFKEQ. V gave up 0 bases and J gave up 6 bases; unmatched junction bases: 4. CDR3 sequence reads: CASSQDGLAGGNEQFF. DNA for the CDR3: TGTGCCAGCAGCCAAGATGGGCTAGCGGGAGGCAATGAGCAGTTCTTC.

V gene TRBV30 combines with J gene TRBJ2-1; no firm D call. Germline CDR1 is GTSNPN and CDR2 is SVGIG (reference sequence). The V end was cut by 3 bases, the J end by 4 bases, with 4 bases between. The CDR3 has 11 residues. CDR3 region: CAWSHYNEQFF. The CDR3 DNA reads TGTGCCTGGAGCCATTACAATGAGCAGTTCTTC.

The chain links TRBV7-9 to TRBJ2-5, with TRBD1 matching over 8 bases. CDR1 and CDR2 (germline): SEHNR, FQNEAQ (reference sequence). The CDR3 sequence is 16 residues long. The V segment lost 5 bases and the J segment 5 bases; nucleotides outside the gene matches: 13. The CDR3 nucleotides read TGTGCCAGCAGCCCGCGTAGGGGGACAGGAGGGGAGACCCAGTACTTC. Protein product: CASSPRRGTGGETQYF.

V usage is TRBV24-1 and J usage is TRBJ2-1; 8 bases are a match to TRBD1. CDR1 is KGHDR and CDR2 is SFDVKD in the germline V gene. CDR3 length: 17 residues. V lost 7 bases, J lost 3 bases, and 13 bases stayed unmatched. The CDR3 sequence is CATRDGTGQGGYNEQFF. For the CDR3, the DNA is TGTGCCACCAGGGACGGGACAGGTCAAGGGGGCTACAATGAGCAGTTCTTC.

The chain joins TRBV11-1 to TRBJ2-5, with no clear D. Trimming left V 1 base short and J 3 bases short, with 9 bases between. This CDR3 is built from 14 residues. Germline CDR1 SGHAT, CDR2 FQDESV (reference sequence). In nucleotides, the CDR3 is TGTGCCAGCAGCTTAGTAGATTCAGAAGAGACCCAGTACTTC. This encodes CASSLVDSEETQYF.

The rearrangement links TRBV7-9 to TRBJ1-4; a weak D match, TRBD1 (6 bases). Germline CDR1 reads SEHNR; CDR2 reads FQNEAQ (reference sequence). V was pared by 3 bases and J by 7 bases, with 18 bases between. The CDR3 is 16 residues long. CDR3 residues: CASSFGQAGAREKLFF. In DNA form, the CDR3 reads TGTGCCAGCAGCTTTGGGCAGGCAGGGGCGCGTGAAAAACTGTTTTTT.

This clonotype appeared a few times. This rearrangement joins TRBV13 to TRBJ2-7; D unclear. Trimming pared 5 bases from V and 4 bases from J, leaving 15 bases between. Germline V gene data show CDR1 as PRHDT and CDR2 as FYEKMQ (reference sequence). The CDR3 loop spans 14 amino acids. CDR3 sequence: CASSQTAGSYEQYF. The CDR3 bases are TGTGCCAGCAGCCAGACCGCCGGTAGTTACGAGCAGTACTTC.

Worth noting for this clonotype: The junction departs from the called germline gene at one end, perhaps through a read error. The rearrangement uses TRBV3-1 and TRBJ1-2; D gene uncertain. The CDR3 has 12 amino acids. CDR1 and CDR2 from the germline V gene are LGHDT and YNNKEL (reference sequence). The CDR3 reads CASSQDEPPGIF. The CDR3 DNA reads TGTGCCAGCAGCCAAGACGAGCCGCCGGGTATCTTC.